Listed below are T cell receptor beta chains from one sample, sequenced in a study of blood T cell repertoires in COVID-19. Produced via immunoSEQ multiplex PCR; TCRdb's table is partial and in-frame only. The sample contains around 160,000 clones, 90% of which appear only once. Sequencing was carried out using peripheral blood. The receptors were gathered from a man aged 60 to 75 with active or convalescent COVID-19. Both conserved end residues are part of each CDR3. The D gene is left open where the match is weak. Rows may omit the clone size; those that give it use once, few, many or a size class.

v_call d_call clone_size cdr3_aa
TRBV4-2 TRBD1 NA CASSHPDRDGYTF
TRBV27 TRBD1 NA CASSLRGTGVDGYTF
TRBV3-1/TRBV3-2 NA NA CASSLGTGNAEQFF
TRBV19 NA NA CASSPLGSNYGYTF
TRBV24-1 TRBD2 NA CATSDPSGETQYF
TRBV12-2 NA NA CASRLAPTSGSVGQFF
TRBV12-3/TRBV12-4 NA once CASTWANSPLHF
TRBV11-2 NA NA CASSSPPGDTEAFF
TRBV5-6 NA once CASSLSGAAQTQYF
TRBV6-5 NA NA CASSLTGPNQPQHF
TRBV18 NA NA CASSGESGGYGYTF
TRBV2 TRBD1 NA CASSEAARQGSGKLFF
TRBV27 TRBD1 once CASSRGTGVLPRYGYTF
TRBV5-8 TRBD1 NA CARGQGATDTQYF
TRBV6-5 NA NA CASSYEQGTEAFF
TRBV7-9 NA NA CASSYLDTHEQYF
TRBV3-1/TRBV3-2 TRBD1 NA CASSHPDRAYGYTF
TRBV18 TRBD2 NA CASSPTRGGSYEQYF
TRBV18 TRBD2 NA CASSPPKTSGRTSYEQYF
TRBV5-1 NA NA CASSLSGGDTEAFF
TRBV12-3/TRBV12-4 NA NA CASSWAANEKLFF
TRBV5-1 TRBD2 NA CASSLMLAGADTQYF
TRBV27 TRBD2 NA CASSLWGGGTETQYF
TRBV19 NA NA CASSPWGQGGYEQYF
TRBV11-3 NA NA CASSSGTSANSPLHF
TRBV28 TRBD2 NA CASRFSGSSYEQYF
TRBV5-1 TRBD2 NA CASSFPSGTSEETQYF
TRBV10-2 TRBD1 NA CASSESHRQGKETQYF
TRBV30 NA NA CAWSLGEGNTIYF
TRBV28 NA NA CASSFVGVGYEQYF
TRBV19 TRBD2 NA CASSTGLAGGNEQFF
TRBV7-8 NA NA CASSLPTAMYEQYF
TRBV28 NA NA CASRIPNREGFGYTF
TRBV3-1/TRBV3-2 TRBD2 NA CASSQDPLAGGRGEQFF
TRBV15 TRBD1 once CATSRRGQAGNNEQFF
TRBV19 TRBD1 NA CASSIGRGRDTEAFF
TRBV3-1/TRBV3-2 NA NA CASSQTWGQVQPQHF
TRBV5-6 TRBD1 NA CASSPAATGGRETQYF
TRBV7-9 TRBD1 once CASSPRDREKLFF
TRBV19 TRBD1 NA CASSIGRGTGTYEQYF
TRBV5-4 NA NA CASSLVLDTQYF
TRBV5-1 NA NA CASSQDLSQEAFF
TRBV7-2 TRBD1 NA CASSPFPGQGRDTQYF
TRBV18 NA few CASSPGQMNTEAFF
TRBV13 NA NA CATTIRGLHYNEQFF